This T cell receptor (beta chain) was captured in a study of T cell responses to AZD1222 COVID-19 vaccine. Sequenced by immunoSEQ multiplex PCR; TCRdb stores in-frame clones only, minus some. The sample shows about 130,000 clones, roughly nine tenths of them seen only once. The ends were cut back, 5 bases at V and 1 base at J, with 11 bases in the middle. Germline loops: CDR1 SGHTA, CDR2 FQGNSA. The CDR3 runs to 14 residues. This TCR was recovered from an adult in good health. The chain uses TRBV7-2 and TRBJ1-1, with a tentative D call TRBD1 (5 bases). This specimen was peripheral blood, taken on day 0 of AZD1222 vaccination. The CDR3 nucleotides are TGTGCCAGCAGCCCCAGAGGGGAGAACACTGAAGCTTTCTTT. Amino acid sequence: CASSPRGENTEAFF.